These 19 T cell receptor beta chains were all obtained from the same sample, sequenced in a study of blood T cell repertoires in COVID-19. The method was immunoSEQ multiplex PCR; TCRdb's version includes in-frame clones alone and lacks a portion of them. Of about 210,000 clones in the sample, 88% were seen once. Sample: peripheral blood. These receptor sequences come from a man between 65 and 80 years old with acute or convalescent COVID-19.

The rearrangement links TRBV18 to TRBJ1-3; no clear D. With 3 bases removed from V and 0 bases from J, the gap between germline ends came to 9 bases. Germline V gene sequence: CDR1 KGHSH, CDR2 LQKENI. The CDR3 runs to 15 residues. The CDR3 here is CASSPSETSGNTIYF. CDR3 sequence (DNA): TGTGCCAGCTCACCTTCAGAAACCTCTGGAAACACCATATATTTT.

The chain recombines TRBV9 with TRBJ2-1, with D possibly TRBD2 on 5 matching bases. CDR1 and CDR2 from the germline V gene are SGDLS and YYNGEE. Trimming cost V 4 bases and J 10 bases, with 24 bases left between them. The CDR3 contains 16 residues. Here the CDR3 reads CASSPPGLAGRGEQFF. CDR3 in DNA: TGTGCCAGCAGCCCCCCCGGGCTGGCGGGCCGAGGAGAGCAGTTCTTC.

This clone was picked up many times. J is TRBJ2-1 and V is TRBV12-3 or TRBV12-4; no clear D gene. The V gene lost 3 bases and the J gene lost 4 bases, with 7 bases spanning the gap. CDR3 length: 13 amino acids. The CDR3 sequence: CASSLADYNEQFF. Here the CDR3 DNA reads TGTGCCAGCAGTTTGGCGGATTACAATGAGCAGTTCTTC.

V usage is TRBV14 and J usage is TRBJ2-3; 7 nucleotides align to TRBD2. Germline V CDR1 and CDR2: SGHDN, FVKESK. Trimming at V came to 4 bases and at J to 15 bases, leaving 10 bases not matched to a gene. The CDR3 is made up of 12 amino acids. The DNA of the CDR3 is TGTGCCAGCAGCCCCGGGATAGCGGGCTTTTATTTT. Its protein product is CASSPGIAGFYF.

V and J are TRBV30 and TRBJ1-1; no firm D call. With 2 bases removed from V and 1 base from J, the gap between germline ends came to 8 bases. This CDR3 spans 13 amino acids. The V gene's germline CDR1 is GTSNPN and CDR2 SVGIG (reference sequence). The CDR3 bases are TGTGCCTGGAGTCGTCAGAAGAACACTGAAGCTTTCTTT. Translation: CAWSRQKNTEAFF.

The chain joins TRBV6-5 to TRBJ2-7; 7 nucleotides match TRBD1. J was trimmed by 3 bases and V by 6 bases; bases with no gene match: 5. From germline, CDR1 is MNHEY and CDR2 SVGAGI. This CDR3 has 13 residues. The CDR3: CASRKGTDYEQYF. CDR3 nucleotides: TGTGCCAGCAGAAAGGGGACAGACTACGAGCAGTACTTC.

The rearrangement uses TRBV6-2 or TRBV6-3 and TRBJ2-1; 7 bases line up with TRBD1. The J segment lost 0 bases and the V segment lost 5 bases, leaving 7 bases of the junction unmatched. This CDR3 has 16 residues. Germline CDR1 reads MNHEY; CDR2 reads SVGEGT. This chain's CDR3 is CASSRDSVSSYNEQFF. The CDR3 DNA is TGTGCCAGCAGTCGGGACAGCGTAAGCTCCTACAATGAGCAGTTCTTC.

CDR3 loop: CASSLGRDNYGYTF. CDR3 nucleotides: TGCGCCAGCAGCTTGGGCCGAGATAACTATGGCTACACCTTC. The gene calls are TRBV5-1 and TRBJ1-2; no firm D call. V was shortened by 0 bases and J by 1 base, with 7 bases between the two germline ends. The CDR3 has 14 amino acids. Germline CDR1 reads SGHRS; CDR2 reads YFSETQ.

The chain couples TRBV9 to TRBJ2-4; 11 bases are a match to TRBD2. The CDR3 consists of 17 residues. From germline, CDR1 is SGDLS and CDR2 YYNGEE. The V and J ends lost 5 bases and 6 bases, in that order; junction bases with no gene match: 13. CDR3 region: CASSTAQVAGGRNIQYF. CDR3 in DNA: TGTGCCAGCAGTACTGCCCAGGTAGCGGGAGGGAGAAACATTCAGTACTTC. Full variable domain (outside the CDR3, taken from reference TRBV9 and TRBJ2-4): DSGVTQTPKHLITATGQRVTLRCSPRSGDLSVYWYQQSLDQGLQFLIQYYNGEERAKGNILERFSAQQFPDLHSELNLSSLELGDSALYFCASSTAQVAGGRNIQYFGAGTRLSVL.

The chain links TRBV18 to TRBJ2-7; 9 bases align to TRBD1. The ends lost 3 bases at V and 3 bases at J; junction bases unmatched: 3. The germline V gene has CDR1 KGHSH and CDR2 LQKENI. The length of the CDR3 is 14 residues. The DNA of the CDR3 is TGTGCCAGCTCACCGGGACAGGGTGACTACGAGCAGTACTTC. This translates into CASSPGQGDYEQYF.

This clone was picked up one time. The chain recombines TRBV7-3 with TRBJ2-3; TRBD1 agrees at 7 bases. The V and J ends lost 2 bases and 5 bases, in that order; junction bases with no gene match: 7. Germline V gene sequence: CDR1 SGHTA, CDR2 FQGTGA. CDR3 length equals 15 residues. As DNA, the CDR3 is TGTGCCAGCAGCTTAGTAGCAGGGGGAATAGATACGCAGTATTTT. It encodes CASSLVAGGIDTQYF.

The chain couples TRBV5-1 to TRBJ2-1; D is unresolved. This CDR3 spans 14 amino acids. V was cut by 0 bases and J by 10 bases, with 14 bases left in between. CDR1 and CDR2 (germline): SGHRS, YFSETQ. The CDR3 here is CASSLEALSFEQFF. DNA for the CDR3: TGCGCCAGCAGCTTGGAGGCTCTTAGCTTCGAGCAGTTCTTC.

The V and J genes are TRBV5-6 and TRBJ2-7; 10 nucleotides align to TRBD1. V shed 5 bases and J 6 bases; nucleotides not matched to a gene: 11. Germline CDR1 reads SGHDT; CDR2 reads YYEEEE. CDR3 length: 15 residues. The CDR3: CASRFDGTGVGEQYF. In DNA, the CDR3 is TGTGCCAGCAGGTTCGACGGGACAGGGGTTGGCGAGCAGTACTTC.

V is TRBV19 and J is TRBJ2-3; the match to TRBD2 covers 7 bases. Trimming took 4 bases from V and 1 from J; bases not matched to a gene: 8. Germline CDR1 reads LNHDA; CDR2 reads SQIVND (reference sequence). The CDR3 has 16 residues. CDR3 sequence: CASSTRWGGRTDTQYF. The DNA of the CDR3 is TGTGCCAGTAGTACCCGCTGGGGGGGTCGCACAGATACGCAGTATTTT.

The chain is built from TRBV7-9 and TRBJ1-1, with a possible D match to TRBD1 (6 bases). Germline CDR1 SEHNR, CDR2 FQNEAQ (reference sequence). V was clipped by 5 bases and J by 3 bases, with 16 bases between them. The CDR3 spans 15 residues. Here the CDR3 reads CASSPTGNFYTEAFF. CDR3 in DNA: TGTGCCAGCAGCCCGACAGGTAATTTTTACACTGAAGCTTTCTTT.

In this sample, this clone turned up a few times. CDR3 DNA sequence: TGTGCCACCAGTGCCTTCGGGGGACTAGCGGGAGTTACCGGGGAGCTGTTTTTT. Residues: CATSAFGGLAGVTGELFF. This chain uses TRBV24-1 with TRBJ2-2; 14 nucleotides align to TRBD2. This CDR3 comprises 18 residues. Germline V CDR1 and CDR2: KGHDR, SFDVKD. Unmatched junction bases numbered 9, after V lost 5 bases and J lost 5 bases.

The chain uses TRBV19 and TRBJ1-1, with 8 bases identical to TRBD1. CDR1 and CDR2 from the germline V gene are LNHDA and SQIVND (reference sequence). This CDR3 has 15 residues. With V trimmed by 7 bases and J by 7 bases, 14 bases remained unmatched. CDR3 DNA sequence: TGTGCCAGTACCGATGACCGGACAGGGAAGAGTGAAGCTTTCTTT. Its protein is CASTDDRTGKSEAFF.

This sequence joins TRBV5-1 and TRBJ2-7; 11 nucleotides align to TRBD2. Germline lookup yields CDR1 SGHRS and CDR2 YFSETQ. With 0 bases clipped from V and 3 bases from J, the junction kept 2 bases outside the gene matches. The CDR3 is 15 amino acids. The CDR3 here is CASSLVAGGYYEQYF. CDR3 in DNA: TGCGCCAGCAGCTTGGTAGCGGGGGGGTACTACGAGCAGTACTTC. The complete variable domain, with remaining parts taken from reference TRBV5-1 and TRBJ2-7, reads KAGVTQTPRYLIKTRGQQVTLSCSPISGHRSVSWYQQTPGQGLQFLFEYFSETQRNKGNFPGRFSGRQFSNSRSEMNVSTLELGDSALYLCASSLVAGGYYEQYFGPGTRLTVT.

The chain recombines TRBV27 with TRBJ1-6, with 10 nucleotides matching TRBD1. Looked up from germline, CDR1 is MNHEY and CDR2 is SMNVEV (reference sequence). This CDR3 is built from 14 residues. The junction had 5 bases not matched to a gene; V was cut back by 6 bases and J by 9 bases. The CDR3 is CASSPGTGVSPLHF. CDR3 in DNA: TGTGCCAGCAGCCCCGGGACAGGGGTTTCACCCCTCCACTTT.